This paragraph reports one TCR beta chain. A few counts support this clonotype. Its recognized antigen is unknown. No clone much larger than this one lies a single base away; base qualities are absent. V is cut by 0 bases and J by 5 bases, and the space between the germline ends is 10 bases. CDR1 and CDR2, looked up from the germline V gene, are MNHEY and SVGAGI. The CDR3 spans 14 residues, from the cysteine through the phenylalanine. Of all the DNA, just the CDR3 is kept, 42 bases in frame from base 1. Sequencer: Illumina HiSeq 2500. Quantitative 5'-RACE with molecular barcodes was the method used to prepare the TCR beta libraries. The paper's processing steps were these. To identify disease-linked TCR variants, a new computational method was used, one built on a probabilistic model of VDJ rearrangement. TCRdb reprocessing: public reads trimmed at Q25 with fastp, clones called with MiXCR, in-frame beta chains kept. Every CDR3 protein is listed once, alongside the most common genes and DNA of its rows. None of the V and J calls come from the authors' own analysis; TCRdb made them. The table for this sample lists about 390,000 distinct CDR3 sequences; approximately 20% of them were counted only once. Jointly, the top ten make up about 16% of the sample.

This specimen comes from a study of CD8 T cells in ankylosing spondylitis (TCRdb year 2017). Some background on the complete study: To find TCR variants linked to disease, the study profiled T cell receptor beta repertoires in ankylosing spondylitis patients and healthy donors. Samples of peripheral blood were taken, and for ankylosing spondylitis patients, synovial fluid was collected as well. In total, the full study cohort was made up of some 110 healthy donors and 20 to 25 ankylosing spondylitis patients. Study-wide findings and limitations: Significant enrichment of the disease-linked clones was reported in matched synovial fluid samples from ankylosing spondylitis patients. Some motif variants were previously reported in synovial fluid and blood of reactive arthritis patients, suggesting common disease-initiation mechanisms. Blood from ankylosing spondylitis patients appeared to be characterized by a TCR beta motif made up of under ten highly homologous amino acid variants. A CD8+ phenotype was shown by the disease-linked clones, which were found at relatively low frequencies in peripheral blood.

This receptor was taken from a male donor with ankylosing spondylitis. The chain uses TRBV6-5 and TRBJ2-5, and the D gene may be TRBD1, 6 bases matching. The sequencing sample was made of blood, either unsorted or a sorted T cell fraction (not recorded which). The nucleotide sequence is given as TGTGCCAGCAGTTACTCGACAGGCTACGAGACCCAGTACTTC. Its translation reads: CASSYSTGYETQYF.